The clone carrying this T cell receptor (beta chain) showed up many times. Antigen unknown. This record comes from a study of glioma-infiltrating T cells. Study-level points and caveats: Very few CDR3 sequences were shared between tissue and blood. Above-expected tissue-blood divergence occurred in all gliomas, most in low-grade ones.

TCR alpha and beta CDR3 regions were amplified from RNA using iRepertoire nested multiplex PCR. Tissue mRNA or PBMC total RNA, about 90-450 ng, went into one-step reverse transcription and amplification. TCRdb reprocessed the multiplex PCR reads via MiXCR and lists one record per CDR3 protein. The table has 84,000 or so distinct CDR3 sequences, about 25% seen once. CDR1 MNHNS and CDR2 SASEGT come from the germline V gene. The trim removed 5 bases at V and 1 base at J, leaving 13 bases unmatched. CDR3 length: 17 amino acids. This sequence originates from a human donor with low-grade glioma or glioblastoma, undergoing nonglioma brain surgery, or in good health (not recorded which). The V and J genes are TRBV6-1 and TRBJ1-2; 7 nucleotides agree with TRBD1. Sequencing was carried out using glioma tissue, nonneoplastic brain tissue, or PBMCs (not recorded which). The CDR3 loop is CASSPDFTGVINYGYTF. CDR3 DNA sequence: TGTGCCAGCAGTCCCGACTTCACAGGGGTTATTAACTATGGCTACACCTTC.